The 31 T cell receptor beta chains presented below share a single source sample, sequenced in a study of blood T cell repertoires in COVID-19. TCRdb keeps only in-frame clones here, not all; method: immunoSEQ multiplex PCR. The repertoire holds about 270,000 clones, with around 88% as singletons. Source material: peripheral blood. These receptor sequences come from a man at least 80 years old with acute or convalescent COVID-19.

The CDR3 DNA sequence: TGTGCCAGTGGGGGGGGACAGGGAACGTTGGCGGGCAATCAGCCCCAGCATTTT. It specifies CASGGGQGTLAGNQPQHF. The chain uses TRBV19 and TRBJ1-5; TRBD1 matches at 9 bases. V dropped 8 bases and J dropped 2; count of bases not matched to a gene: 16. Germline loops: CDR1 LNHDA, CDR2 SQIVND (reference sequence). The CDR3 runs to 18 residues.

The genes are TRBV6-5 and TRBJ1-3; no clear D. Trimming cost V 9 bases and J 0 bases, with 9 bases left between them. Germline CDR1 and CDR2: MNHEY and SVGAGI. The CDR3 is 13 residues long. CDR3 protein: CASQAVSGNTIYF. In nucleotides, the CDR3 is TGTGCCAGTCAAGCGGTCTCTGGAAACACCATATATTTT.

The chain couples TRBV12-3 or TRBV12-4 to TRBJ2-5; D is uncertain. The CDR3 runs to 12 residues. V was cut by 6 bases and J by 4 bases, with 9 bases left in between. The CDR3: CASRLNGETQYF. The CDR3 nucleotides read TGTGCCAGCAGGCTGAACGGAGAGACCCAGTACTTC.

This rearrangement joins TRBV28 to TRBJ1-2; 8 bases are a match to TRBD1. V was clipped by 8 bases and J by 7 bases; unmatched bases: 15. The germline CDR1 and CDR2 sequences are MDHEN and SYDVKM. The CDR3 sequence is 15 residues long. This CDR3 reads CASAYRVRTGFGYTF. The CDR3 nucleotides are TGTGCCAGCGCCTATAGGGTACGGACAGGGTTTGGCTACACCTTC.

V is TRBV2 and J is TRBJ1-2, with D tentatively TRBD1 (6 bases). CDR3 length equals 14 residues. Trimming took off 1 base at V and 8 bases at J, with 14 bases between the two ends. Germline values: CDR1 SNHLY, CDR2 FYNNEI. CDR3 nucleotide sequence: TGTGCCAGCAGTGAAGGTGGCCAGGGGAGAGGCTACACCTTC. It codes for CASSEGGQGRGYTF.

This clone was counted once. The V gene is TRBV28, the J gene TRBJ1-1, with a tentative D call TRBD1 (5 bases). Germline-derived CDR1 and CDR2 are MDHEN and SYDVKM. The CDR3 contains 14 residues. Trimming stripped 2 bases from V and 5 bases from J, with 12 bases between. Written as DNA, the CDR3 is TGTGCCAGCAGTTTAGAACCAGGGAGGACTGAAGCTTTCTTT. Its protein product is CASSLEPGRTEAFF. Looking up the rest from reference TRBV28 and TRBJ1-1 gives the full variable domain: DVKVTQSSRYLVKRTGEKVFLECVQDMDHENMFWYRQDPGLGLRLIYFSYDVKMKEKGDIPEGYSVSREKKERFSLILESASTNQTSMYLCASSLEPGRTEAFFGQGTRLTVV.

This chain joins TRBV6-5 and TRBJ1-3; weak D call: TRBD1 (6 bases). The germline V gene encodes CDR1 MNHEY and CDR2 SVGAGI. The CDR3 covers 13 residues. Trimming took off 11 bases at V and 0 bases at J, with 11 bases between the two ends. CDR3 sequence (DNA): TGTGCCCTTACAGGGAACTCTGGAAACACCATATATTTT. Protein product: CALTGNSGNTIYF.

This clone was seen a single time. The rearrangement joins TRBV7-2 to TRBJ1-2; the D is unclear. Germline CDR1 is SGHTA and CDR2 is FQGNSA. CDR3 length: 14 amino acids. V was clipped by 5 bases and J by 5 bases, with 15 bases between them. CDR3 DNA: TGTGCCAGCAGCGGAGCGGCGGCTCCTTATGGCTACACCTTC. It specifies CASSGAAAPYGYTF. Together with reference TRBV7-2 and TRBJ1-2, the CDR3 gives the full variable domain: GAGVSQSPSNKVTEKGKDVELRCDPISGHTALYWYRQSLGQGLEFLIYFQGNSAPDKSGLPSDRFSAERTGGSVSTLTIQRTQQEDSAVYLCASSGAAAPYGYTFGSGTRLTVV.

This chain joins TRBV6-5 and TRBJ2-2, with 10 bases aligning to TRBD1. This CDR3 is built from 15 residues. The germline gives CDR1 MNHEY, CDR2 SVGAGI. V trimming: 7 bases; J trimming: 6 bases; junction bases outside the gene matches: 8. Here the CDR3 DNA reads TGTGCCAGCAATGGGGACAGGGGTATTTCCGGGGAGCTGTTTTTT. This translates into CASNGDRGISGELFF.

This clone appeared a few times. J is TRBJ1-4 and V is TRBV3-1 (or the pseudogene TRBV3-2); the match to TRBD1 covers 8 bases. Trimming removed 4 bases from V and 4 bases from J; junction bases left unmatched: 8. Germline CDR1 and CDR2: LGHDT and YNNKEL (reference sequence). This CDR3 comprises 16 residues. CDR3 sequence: CASSPLLTGGNEKLFF. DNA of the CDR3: TGTGCCAGCAGCCCCCTTCTAACAGGGGGTAATGAAAAACTGTTTTTT.

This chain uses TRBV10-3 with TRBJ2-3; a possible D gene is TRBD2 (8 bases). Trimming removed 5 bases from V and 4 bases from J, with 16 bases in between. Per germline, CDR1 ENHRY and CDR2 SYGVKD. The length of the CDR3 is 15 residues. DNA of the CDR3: TGTGCCATCAGTCCCGGGAGGGACAGATCAGATACGCAGTATTTT. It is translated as CAISPGRDRSDTQYF.

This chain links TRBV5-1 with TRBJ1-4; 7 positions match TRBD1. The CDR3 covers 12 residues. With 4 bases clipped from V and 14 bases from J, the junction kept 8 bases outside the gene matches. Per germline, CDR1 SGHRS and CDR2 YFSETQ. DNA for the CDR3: TGCGCCAGCAGCACGACAGGGTCAATCCTGTTTTTT. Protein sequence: CASSTTGSILFF. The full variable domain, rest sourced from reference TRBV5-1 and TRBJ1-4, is KAGVTQTPRYLIKTRGQQVTLSCSPISGHRSVSWYQQTPGQGLQFLFEYFSETQRNKGNFPGRFSGRQFSNSRSEMNVSTLELGDSALYLCASSTTGSILFFGSGTQLSVL.

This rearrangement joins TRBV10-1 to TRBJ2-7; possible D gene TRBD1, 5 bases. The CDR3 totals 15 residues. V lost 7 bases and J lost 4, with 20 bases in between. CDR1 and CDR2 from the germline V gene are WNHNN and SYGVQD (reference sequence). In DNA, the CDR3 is TGCGCCAGCACCGACGTTAGGGGCGCCGTTTACGAGCAGTACTTC. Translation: CASTDVRGAVYEQYF.

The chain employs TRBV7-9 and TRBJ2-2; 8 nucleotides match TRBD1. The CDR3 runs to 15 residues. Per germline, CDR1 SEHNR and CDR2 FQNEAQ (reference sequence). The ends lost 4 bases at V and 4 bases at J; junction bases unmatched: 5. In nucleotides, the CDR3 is TGTGCCAGCAGCTCCCTCACAGGGGGCACCGGGGAGCTGTTTTTT. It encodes CASSSLTGGTGELFF.

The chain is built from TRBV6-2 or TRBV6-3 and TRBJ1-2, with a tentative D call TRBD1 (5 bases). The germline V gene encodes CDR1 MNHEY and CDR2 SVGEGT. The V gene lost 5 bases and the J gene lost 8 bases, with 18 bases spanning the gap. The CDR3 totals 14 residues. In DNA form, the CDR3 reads TGTGCCAGCAGTCCCCGCCAGGGTAGGTCGGGCTACACCTTC. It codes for CASSPRQGRSGYTF.

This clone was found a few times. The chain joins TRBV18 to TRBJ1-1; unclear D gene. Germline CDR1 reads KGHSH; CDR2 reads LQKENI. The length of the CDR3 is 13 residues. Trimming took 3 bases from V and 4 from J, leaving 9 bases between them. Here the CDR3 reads CASSPGRATEAFF. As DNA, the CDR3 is TGTGCCAGCTCACCGGGGAGGGCCACTGAAGCTTTCTTT.

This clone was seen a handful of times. CDR3 loop: CASVRSASYEQYF. The CDR3 DNA follows: TGTGCCAGCGTAAGATCAGCGTCCTACGAGCAGTACTTC. The V call is TRBV28, the J call TRBJ2-7; D remains unclear. Trimming took off 8 bases at V and 1 base at J, with 12 bases between the two ends. CDR1 and CDR2 (germline): MDHEN, SYDVKM. This CDR3 region has 13 residues.

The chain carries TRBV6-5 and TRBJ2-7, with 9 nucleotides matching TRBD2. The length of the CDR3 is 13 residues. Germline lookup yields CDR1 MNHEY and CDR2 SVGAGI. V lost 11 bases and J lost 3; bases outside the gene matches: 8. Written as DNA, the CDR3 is TGTGCCTCCGCGGGGGGGTTAAACTACGAGCAGTACTTC. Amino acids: CASAGGLNYEQYF.

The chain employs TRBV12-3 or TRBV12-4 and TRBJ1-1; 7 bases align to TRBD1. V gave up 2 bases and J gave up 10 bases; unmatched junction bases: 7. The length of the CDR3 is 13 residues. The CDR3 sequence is CASSLTRQGRAFF. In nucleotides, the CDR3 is TGTGCCAGCAGTTTAACACGACAGGGAAGAGCTTTCTTT.

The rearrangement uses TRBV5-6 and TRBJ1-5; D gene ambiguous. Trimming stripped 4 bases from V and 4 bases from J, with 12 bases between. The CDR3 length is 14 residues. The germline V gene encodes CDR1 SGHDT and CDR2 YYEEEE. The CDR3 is CASSQTRGNQPQHF. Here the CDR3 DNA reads TGTGCCAGCAGCCAGACGCGAGGGAATCAGCCCCAGCATTTT.

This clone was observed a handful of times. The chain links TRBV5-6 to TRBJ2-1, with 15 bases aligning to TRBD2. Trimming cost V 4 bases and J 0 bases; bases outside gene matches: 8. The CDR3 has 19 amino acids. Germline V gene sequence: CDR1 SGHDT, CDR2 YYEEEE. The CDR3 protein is CASSQGTSGGPDSYNEQFF. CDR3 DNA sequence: TGTGCCAGCAGCCAAGGGACTAGCGGGGGGCCCGACTCCTACAATGAGCAGTTCTTC.

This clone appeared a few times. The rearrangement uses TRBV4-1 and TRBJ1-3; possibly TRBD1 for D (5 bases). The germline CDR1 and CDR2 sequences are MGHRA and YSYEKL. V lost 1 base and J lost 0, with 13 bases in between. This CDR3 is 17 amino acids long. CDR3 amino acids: CASSQGATASSGNTIYF. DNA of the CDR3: TGCGCCAGCAGCCAAGGCGCGACAGCGTCCTCTGGAAACACCATATATTTT.

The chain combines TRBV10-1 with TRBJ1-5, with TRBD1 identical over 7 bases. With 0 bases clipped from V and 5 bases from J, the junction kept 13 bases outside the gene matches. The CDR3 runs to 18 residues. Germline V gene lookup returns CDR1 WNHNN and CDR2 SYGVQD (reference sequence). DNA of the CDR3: TGCGCCAGCAGTGAGTCGGTAATACAGGGGTGGGGGGATCAGCCCCAGCATTTT. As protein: CASSESVIQGWGDQPQHF.

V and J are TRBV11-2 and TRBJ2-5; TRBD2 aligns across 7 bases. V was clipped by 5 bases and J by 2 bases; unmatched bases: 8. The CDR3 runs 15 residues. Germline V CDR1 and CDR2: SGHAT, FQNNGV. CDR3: CASSPRLAGQETQYF. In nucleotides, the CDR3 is TGTGCCAGCAGCCCTCGACTAGCCGGGCAAGAGACCCAGTACTTC. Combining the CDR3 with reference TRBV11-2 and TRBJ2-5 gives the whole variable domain EAGVAQSPRYKIIEKRQSVAFWCNPISGHATLYWYQQILGQGPKLLIQFQNNGVVDDSQLPKDRFSAERLKGVDSTLKIQPAKLEDSAVYLCASSPRLAGQETQYFGPGTRLLVL.

The CDR3 sequence: CASSAGPPGQGAEGEAFF. Here the CDR3 DNA reads TGTGCCAGCAGCGCGGGTCCCCCGGGACAGGGGGCCGAGGGTGAAGCTTTCTTT. This chain links TRBV7-3 with TRBJ1-1; 12 nucleotides align to TRBD1. J gave up 7 bases and V 5 bases, and 17 bases lay outside the gene matches. Germline values: CDR1 SGHTA, CDR2 FQGTGA. The CDR3 runs 18 residues.

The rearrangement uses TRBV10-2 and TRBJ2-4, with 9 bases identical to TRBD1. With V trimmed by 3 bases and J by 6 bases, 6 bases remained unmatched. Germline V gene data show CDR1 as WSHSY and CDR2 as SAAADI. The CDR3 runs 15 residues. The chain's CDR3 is CASSDRDREGNIQYF. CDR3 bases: TGCGCCAGCAGTGATAGGGACAGGGAGGGAAACATTCAGTACTTC.

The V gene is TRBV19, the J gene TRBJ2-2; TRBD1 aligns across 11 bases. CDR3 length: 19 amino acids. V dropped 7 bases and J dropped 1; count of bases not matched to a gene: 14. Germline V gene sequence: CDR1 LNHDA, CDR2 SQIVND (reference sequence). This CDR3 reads CASNTGTGGRRGNTGELFF. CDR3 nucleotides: TGTGCCAGTAACACAGGGACAGGGGGTCGGAGAGGGAACACCGGGGAGCTGTTTTTT.

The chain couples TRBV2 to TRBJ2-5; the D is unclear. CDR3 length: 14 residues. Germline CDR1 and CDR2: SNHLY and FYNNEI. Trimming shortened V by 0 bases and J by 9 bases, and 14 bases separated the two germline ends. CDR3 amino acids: CASSEAPLGVAQYF. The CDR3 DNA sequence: TGTGCCAGCAGTGAAGCCCCGCTAGGAGTCGCCCAGTACTTC.

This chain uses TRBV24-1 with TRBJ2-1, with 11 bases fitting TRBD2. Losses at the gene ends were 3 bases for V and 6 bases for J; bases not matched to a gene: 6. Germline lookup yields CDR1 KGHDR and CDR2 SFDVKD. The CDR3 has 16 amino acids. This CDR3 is CATSDRRLAGLNEQFF. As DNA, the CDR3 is TGTGCCACCAGTGATCGAAGACTAGCGGGGCTCAATGAGCAGTTCTTC.

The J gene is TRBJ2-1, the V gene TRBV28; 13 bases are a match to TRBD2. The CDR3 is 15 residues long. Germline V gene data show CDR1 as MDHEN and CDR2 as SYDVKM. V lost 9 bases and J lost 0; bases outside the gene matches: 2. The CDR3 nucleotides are TGTGCCAGTAGACTAGCGGGGGGCTCCTACAATGAGCAGTTCTTC. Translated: CASRLAGGSYNEQFF.

The CDR3: CASSASSTVHSYEQYF. As DNA, the CDR3 is TGTGCCAGCTCGGCCTCATCGACAGTCCACTCCTACGAGCAGTACTTC. The chain joins TRBV5-4 to TRBJ2-7; tentatively, D is TRBD1 (5 bases). This CDR3 has 16 residues. The germline V gene encodes CDR1 SGHNT and CDR2 YYREEE (reference sequence). V gave up 7 bases and J gave up 0 bases, with 20 bases separating them.